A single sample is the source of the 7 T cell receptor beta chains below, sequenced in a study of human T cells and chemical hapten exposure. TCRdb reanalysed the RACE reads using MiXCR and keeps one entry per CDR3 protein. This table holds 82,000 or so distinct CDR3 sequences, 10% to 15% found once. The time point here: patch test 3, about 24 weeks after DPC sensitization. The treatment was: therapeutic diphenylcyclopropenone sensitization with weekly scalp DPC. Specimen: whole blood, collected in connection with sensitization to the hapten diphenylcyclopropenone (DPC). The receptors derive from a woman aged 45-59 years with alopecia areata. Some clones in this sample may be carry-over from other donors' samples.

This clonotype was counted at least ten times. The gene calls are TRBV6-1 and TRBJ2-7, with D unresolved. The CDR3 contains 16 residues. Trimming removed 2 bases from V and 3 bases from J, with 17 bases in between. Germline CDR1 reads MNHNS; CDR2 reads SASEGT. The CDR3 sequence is CASSELSAQRNYEQYF. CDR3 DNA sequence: TGTGCCAGCAGTGAATTGTCAGCCCAGCGAAACTACGAGCAGTACTTC.

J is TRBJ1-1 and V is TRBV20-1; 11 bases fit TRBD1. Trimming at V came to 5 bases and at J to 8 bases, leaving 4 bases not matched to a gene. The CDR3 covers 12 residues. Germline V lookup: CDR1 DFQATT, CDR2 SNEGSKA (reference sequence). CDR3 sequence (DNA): TGCAGTGCTGGACAGGGGGCGTCGGAAGCTTTCTTT. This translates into CSAGQGASEAFF.

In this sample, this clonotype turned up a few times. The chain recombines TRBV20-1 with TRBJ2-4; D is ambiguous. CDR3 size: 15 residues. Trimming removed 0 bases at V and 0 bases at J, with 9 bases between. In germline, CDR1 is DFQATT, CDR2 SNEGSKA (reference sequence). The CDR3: CSARDQWAAKNIQYF. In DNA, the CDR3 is TGCAGTGCTAGAGATCAGTGGGCAGCCAAAAACATTCAGTACTTC.

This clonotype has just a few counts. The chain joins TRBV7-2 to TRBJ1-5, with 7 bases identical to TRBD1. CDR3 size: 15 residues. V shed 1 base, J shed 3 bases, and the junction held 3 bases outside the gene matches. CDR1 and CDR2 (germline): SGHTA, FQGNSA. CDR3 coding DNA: TGTGCCAGCAGCTTAGGAGACAGGGTCAATCAGCCCCAGCATTTT. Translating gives CASSLGDRVNQPQHF.

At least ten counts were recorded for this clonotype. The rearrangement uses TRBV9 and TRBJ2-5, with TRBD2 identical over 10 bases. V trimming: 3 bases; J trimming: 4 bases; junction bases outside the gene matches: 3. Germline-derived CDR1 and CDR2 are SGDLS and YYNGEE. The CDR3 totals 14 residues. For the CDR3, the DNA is TGTGCCAGCAGCGGAAGCGGGAGGGGAGAGACCCAGTACTTC. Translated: CASSGSGRGETQYF.

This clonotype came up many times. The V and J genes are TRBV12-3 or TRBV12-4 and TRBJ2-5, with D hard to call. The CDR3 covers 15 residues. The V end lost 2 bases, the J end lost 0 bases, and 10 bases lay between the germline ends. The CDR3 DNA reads TGTGCCAGCAGTTTATTGGGGATTGACCAAGAGACCCAGTACTTC. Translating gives CASSLLGIDQETQYF.

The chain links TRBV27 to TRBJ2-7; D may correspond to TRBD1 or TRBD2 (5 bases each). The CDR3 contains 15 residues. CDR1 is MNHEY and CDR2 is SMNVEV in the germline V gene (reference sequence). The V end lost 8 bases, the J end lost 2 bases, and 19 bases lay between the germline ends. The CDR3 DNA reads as TGTGCCAGCGCTCCGCGTTTGGGGACCACCTACGAGCAGTACTTC. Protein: CASAPRLGTTYEQYF.